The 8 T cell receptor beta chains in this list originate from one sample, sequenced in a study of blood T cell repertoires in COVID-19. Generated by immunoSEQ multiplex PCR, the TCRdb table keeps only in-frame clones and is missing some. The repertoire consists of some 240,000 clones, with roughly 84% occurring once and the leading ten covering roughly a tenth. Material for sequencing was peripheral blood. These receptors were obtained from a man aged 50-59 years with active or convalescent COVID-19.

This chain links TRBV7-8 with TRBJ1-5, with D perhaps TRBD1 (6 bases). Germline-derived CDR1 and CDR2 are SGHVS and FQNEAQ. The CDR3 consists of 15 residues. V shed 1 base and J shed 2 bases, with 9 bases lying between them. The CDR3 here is CASSLGGGGNQPQHF. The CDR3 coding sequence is TGTGCCAGCAGCTTAGGAGGGGGAGGCAATCAGCCCCAGCATTTT.

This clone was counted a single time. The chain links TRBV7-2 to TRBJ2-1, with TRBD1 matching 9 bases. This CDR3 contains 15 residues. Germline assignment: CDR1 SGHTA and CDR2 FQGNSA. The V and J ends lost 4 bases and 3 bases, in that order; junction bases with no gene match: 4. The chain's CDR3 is CASSWTGEVYNEQFF. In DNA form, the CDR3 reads TGTGCCAGCAGCTGGACAGGGGAGGTCTACAATGAGCAGTTCTTC.

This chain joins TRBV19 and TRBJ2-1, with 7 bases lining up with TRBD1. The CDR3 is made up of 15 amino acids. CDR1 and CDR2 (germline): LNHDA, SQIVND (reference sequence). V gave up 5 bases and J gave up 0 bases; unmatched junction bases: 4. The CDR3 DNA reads TGTGCCAGTAGTCACCGGGACAGCTCCTACAATGAGCAGTTCTTC. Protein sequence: CASSHRDSSYNEQFF. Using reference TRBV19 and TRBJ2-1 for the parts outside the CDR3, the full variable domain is DGGITQSPKYLFRKEGQNVTLSCEQNLNHDAMYWYRQDPGQGLRLIYYSQIVNDFQKGDIAEGYSVSREKKESFPLTVTSAQKNPTAFYLCASSHRDSSYNEQFFGPGTRLTVL.

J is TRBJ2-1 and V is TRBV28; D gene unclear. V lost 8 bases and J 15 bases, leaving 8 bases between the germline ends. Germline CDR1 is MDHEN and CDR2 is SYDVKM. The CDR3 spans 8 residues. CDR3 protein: CASPRRFF. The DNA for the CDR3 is TGTGCCAGCCCCCGGAGGTTCTTC.

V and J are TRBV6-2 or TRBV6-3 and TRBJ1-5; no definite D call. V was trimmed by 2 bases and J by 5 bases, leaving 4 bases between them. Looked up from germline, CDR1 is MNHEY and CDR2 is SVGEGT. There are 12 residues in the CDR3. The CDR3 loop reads CASSYRDQPQHF. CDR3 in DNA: TGTGCCAGCAGTTACCGGGATCAGCCCCAGCATTTT.

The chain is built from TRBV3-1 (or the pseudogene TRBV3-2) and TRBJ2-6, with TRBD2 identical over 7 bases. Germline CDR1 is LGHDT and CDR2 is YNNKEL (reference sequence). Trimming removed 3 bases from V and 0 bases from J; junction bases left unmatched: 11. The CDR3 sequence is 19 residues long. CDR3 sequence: CASSHTARGEYSGANVLTF. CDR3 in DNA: TGTGCCAGCAGCCACACCGCCCGGGGGGAATACTCTGGGGCCAACGTCCTGACTTTC.

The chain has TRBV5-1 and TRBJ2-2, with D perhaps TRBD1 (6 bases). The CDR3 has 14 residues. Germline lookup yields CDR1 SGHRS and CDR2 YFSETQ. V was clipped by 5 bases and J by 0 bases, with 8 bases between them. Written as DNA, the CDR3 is TGCGCCAGCAGGGACAGCGCGAACACCGGGGAGCTGTTTTTT. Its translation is CASRDSANTGELFF. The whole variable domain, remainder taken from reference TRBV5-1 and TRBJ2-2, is KAGVTQTPRYLIKTRGQQVTLSCSPISGHRSVSWYQQTPGQGLQFLFEYFSETQRNKGNFPGRFSGRQFSNSRSEMNVSTLELGDSALYLCASRDSANTGELFFGEGSRLTVL.

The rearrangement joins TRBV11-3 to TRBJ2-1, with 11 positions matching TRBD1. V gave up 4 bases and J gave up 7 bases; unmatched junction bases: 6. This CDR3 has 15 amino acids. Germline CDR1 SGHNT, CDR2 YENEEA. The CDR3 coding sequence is TGTGCCAGCAGCTCCCGGACAGGGGGCTGGAATGAGCAGTTCTTC. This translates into CASSSRTGGWNEQFF.